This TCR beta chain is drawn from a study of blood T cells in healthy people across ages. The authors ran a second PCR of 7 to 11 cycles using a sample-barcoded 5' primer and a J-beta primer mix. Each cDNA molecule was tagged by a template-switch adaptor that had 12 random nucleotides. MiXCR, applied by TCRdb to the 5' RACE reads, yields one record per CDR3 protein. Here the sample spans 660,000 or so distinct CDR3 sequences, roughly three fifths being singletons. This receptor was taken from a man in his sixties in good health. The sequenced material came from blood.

Here the CDR3 DNA reads TGTGCCAGCAGCCCCACGAGCGGGGGGCCACGGGAGCAGTACTTC. Residues: CASSPTSGGPREQYF. J is TRBJ2-7 and V is TRBV6-5; 9 bases agree with TRBD2. The J segment lost 7 bases and the V segment lost 6 bases, leaving 13 bases of the junction unmatched. From germline, CDR1 is MNHEY and CDR2 SVGAGI. This CDR3 is built from 15 residues.